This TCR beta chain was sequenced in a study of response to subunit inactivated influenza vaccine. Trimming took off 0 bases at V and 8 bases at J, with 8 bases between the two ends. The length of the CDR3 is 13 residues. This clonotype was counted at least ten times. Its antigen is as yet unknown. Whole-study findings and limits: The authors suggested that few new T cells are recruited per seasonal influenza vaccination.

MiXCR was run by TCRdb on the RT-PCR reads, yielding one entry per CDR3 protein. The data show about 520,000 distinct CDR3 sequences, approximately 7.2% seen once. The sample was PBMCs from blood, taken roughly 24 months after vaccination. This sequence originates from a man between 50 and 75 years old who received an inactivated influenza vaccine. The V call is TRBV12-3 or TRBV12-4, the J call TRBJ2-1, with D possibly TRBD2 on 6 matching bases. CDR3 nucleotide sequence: TGTGCCAGCAGTTTAGCGGGGGGAGATGAGCAGTTCTTC. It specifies CASSLAGGDEQFF.